This passage covers 13 T cell receptor beta chains from one sample sequenced in a study of response to subunit inactivated influenza vaccine. TCRdb itself ran the RT-PCR reads through MiXCR, one entry per CDR3 protein. The sample holds roughly 500,000 distinct CDR3 sequences, around a quarter seen once. These data were also filed under a second study, of T cells expressing NK-cell markers. That source reports: It was by 5'RACE template switching with UMIs that TCR beta cDNA was made.

The sample was CD4+ T cells sorted from PBMCs, taken less than 13 days after vaccination. These receptor sequences come from a man in his forties or fifties who received an inactivated influenza vaccine.

This clonotype has only a few counts. The chain has TRBV11-2 and TRBJ2-1, with 11 bases identical to TRBD2. CDR3 size: 18 residues. The trim removed 4 bases at V and 4 bases at J, leaving 12 bases unmatched. Germline CDR1 and CDR2: SGHAT and FQNNGV. In DNA, the CDR3 is TGTGCCAGCAGCTCAAGGTGGGCTAGCGGGAGGCGGTACAATGAGCAGTTCTTC. Amino acids: CASSSRWASGRRYNEQFF.

This clonotype was observed once. This chain links TRBV10-2 with TRBJ1-1; no firm D call. Germline CDR1 reads WSHSY; CDR2 reads SAAADI. Trimming stripped 6 bases from V and 11 bases from J, with 13 bases between. CDR3 size: 11 residues. DNA for the CDR3: TGCGCCAGCAGGTTACGCGGGCGGGCTTTCTTT. Protein product: CASRLRGRAFF.

This chain uses TRBV7-2 with TRBJ1-5, with D possibly matching TRBD1 (5 bases). This CDR3 is 14 amino acids long. The V and J ends lost 0 bases and 7 bases respectively, with 10 bases between them. Germline CDR1 reads SGHTA; CDR2 reads FQGNSA. CDR3 in amino acids: CASSLAPGTQPQHF. The CDR3 coding sequence is TGTGCCAGCAGCTTAGCGCCAGGGACCCAGCCCCAGCATTTT.

This rearrangement joins TRBV2 to TRBJ2-7, with D uncertain. The V gene lost 7 bases and the J gene lost 0 bases, with 7 bases spanning the gap. Germline CDR1 reads SNHLY; CDR2 reads FYNNEI. This CDR3 region has 12 residues. The chain's CDR3 is CASKGFSYEQYF. CDR3 coding DNA: TGTGCCAGCAAGGGATTCTCCTACGAGCAGTACTTC.

CDR3 region: CASSQEVSRTEAFF. CDR3 bases: TGCGCCAGCAGCCAAGAGGTCAGTAGGACTGAAGCTTTCTTT. The gene calls are TRBV4-3 and TRBJ1-1, with D unclear. This CDR3 spans 14 amino acids. From germline, CDR1 is LGHNA and CDR2 YSLEER. V shed 0 bases and J shed 5 bases, with 10 bases lying between them.

This clonotype has a handful of counts. The J gene is TRBJ2-2, the V gene TRBV12-3 or TRBV12-4, with 12 positions matching TRBD2. V shed 5 bases and J 6 bases; nucleotides not matched to a gene: 7. This CDR3 has 16 residues. The DNA of the CDR3 is TGTGCCAGCAGTGCACTAGCGGGAGGATGGTCCGGGGAGCTGTTTTTT. Translation gives CASSALAGGWSGELFF.

The DNA of the CDR3 is TGTGCCAGCAGCTGGAACTACAGGGACTCTGGGGCCAACGTCCTGACTTTC. This sequence encodes CASSWNYRDSGANVLTF. The chain couples TRBV6-1 to TRBJ2-6; D may be TRBD1 (6 bases). This CDR3 is 17 amino acids long. CDR1 is MNHNS and CDR2 is SASEGT in the germline V gene. Trimming shortened V by 6 bases and J by 0 bases, and 15 bases separated the two germline ends.

This clonotype was seen a few times. The chain recombines TRBV12-3 or TRBV12-4 with TRBJ1-3, with a possible D match to TRBD1 (6 bases). The CDR3 has 14 amino acids. V was pared by 7 bases and J by 2 bases, with 12 bases between. The CDR3: CASTQRDTGNTIYF. DNA of the CDR3: TGTGCCAGCACCCAAAGGGACACTGGAAACACCATATATTTT.

This clonotype has more than one count but fewer than ten. The chain uses TRBV20-1 and TRBJ1-5; 7 bases are shared with TRBD1. With 4 bases clipped from V and 2 bases from J, the junction kept 14 bases outside the gene matches. CDR3 length: 17 amino acids. CDR1 is DFQATT, CDR2 SNEGSKA, per germline (reference sequence). CDR3 sequence: CSATIQGGFRGNQPQHF. The CDR3 DNA reads as TGCAGTGCTACTATCCAGGGGGGGTTTAGGGGCAATCAGCCCCAGCATTTT.

This chain links TRBV5-1 with TRBJ2-6; D gene ambiguous. Looked up from germline, CDR1 is SGHRS and CDR2 is YFSETQ. Trimming removed 0 bases at V and 0 bases at J, with 13 bases between. The CDR3 is 18 residues long. The CDR3 nucleotides read TGCGCCAGCAGCTTGGTAGGCAGCCAAAGCTCTGGGGCCAACGTCCTGACTTTC. Its protein product is CASSLVGSQSSGANVLTF.

This chain links TRBV4-2 with TRBJ1-5; weak D call: TRBD1 (6 bases). V lost 1 base, J lost 6 bases, and 7 bases lay in between. The CDR3 spans 13 residues. Germline V lookup: CDR1 LGHNA, CDR2 YNFKEQ. The chain's CDR3 is CASSQVGGQPQHF. CDR3 nucleotide sequence: TGTGCCAGCAGCCAAGTAGGGGGTCAGCCCCAGCATTTT.

This clonotype was counted a few times. The chain uses TRBV6-5 and TRBJ1-4, with a weak D call TRBD1 (5 bases). The ends were cut back, 2 bases at V and 6 bases at J, with 16 bases in the middle. The CDR3 is made up of 16 amino acids. Germline lookup yields CDR1 MNHEY and CDR2 SVGAGI. In DNA form, the CDR3 reads TGTGCCAGCAGTTACCCACCCGGTAGGGGTGATGAAAAACTGTTTTTT. It codes for CASSYPPGRGDEKLFF.

This clonotype was counted between two and nine times. This chain connects TRBV5-5 to TRBJ2-3; D might be TRBD2 (5 bases). There are 14 residues in the CDR3. V gave up 4 bases and J gave up 3 bases, with 12 bases separating them. CDR1 and CDR2 (germline): SGHKS, YYEKEE (reference sequence). CDR3: CASSPLQRTDTQYF. CDR3 DNA sequence: TGTGCCAGCAGCCCTCTCCAGCGGACAGATACGCAGTATTTT.